This record covers a single TCR beta chain. Data came from immunoSEQ multiplex PCR; TCRdb stores just in-frame clones and leaves some out. The data show approximately 91,000 clones, around 80% seen once. This CDR3 comprises 16 residues. V was clipped by 0 bases and J by 10 bases, with 21 bases between them. Germline CDR1 is LNHNV and CDR2 is YYDKDF (reference sequence). The sample originates from a study of lymphopenia after photon versus proton radiotherapy. Sequencing used peripheral blood, obtained from a patient treated with proton-based radiotherapy. The V gene is TRBV15, the J gene TRBJ1-1; D is unresolved. The TCR was taken from a man in his sixties with pancreatic cancer. CDR3 DNA: TGTGCCACCAGCAGAGATCAGATTCCGGGAGCCAACGGAGCTTTCTTT. Protein product: CATSRDQIPGANGAFF.